The rows below give T cell receptor beta chains drawn from one sample of a study of T cells in localized non-small cell lung cancer. The method was immunoSEQ multiplex PCR; TCRdb's version includes in-frame clones alone and lacks a portion of them. Here the sample spans around 5,600 clones, 20% to 25% being singletons. Material: lung tumor tissue, obtained before any cancer treatment. The receptors were gathered from a female donor older than 55 with stage I lung adenocarcinoma. Each CDR3 is given with its conserved first and last residue. The order of the fields is V gene, D gene, clone size, J gene, CDR3 protein, CDR3 DNA. The D gene is left open where the match is weak. Clone size appears in some rows only: once, few, many, or a class for an expanded clone.

V gene: TRBV29-1; D gene: TRBD1; clone size: .; J gene: TRBJ2-2; CDR3 protein: CSVARQGDTGELFF; CDR3 DNA: TGCAGCGTTGCGAGACAGGGGGACACCGGGGAGCTGTTTTTT
V gene: TRBV11-3; D gene: TRBD2; clone size: many; J gene: TRBJ2-5; CDR3 protein: CASSLEGLAGGRETQYF; CDR3 DNA: TGTGCCAGCAGCTTGGAGGGACTAGCGGGGGGGCGGGAGACCCAGTACTTC
V gene: TRBV10-3; D gene: .; clone size: .; J gene: TRBJ1-2; CDR3 protein: CAISEGPAGGNYGYTF; CDR3 DNA: TGTGCCATCAGTGAGGGTCCGGCAGGAGGTAACTATGGCTACACCTTC
V gene: TRBV14; D gene: TRBD1; clone size: .; J gene: TRBJ2-7; CDR3 protein: CASSPYRGQGPSEQYF; CDR3 DNA: TGTGCCAGCAGCCCCTACCGGGGACAGGGGCCATCTGAGCAGTACTTC
V gene: TRBV12-5; D gene: .; clone size: .; J gene: TRBJ1-5; CDR3 protein: CASGRTAYQPQHF; CDR3 DNA: TGTGCCAGCGGGAGGACAGCGTATCAGCCCCAGCATTTT
V gene: TRBV9; D gene: TRBD2; clone size: .; J gene: TRBJ2-7; CDR3 protein: CASSLIAGEQYF; CDR3 DNA: TGTGCCAGCAGCCTGATAGCGGGCGAGCAGTACTTC
V gene: TRBV6-8; D gene: TRBD1; clone size: .; J gene: TRBJ2-6; CDR3 protein: CASRTDRGRVGANVLTF; CDR3 DNA: TGTGCCAGCAGGACGGACAGGGGGCGGGTTGGGGCCAACGTCCTGACTTTC
V gene: TRBV10-2; D gene: TRBD1; clone size: few; J gene: TRBJ1-1; CDR3 protein: CASSTGATEAFF; CDR3 DNA: TGCGCCAGCAGTACAGGGGCCACTGAAGCTTTCTTT
V gene: TRBV6-8; D gene: TRBD1; clone size: .; J gene: TRBJ1-1; CDR3 protein: CASSPLTGTGSTEAFF; CDR3 DNA: TGTGCCAGCAGTCCTTTGACAGGGACGGGCAGTACTGAAGCTTTCTTT
V gene: TRBV11-3; D gene: TRBD2; clone size: .; J gene: TRBJ2-1; CDR3 protein: CASSRDYGNYNEQFF; CDR3 DNA: TGTGCCAGCAGCCGGGACTACGGCAATTACAATGAGCAGTTCTTC
V gene: TRBV11-3; D gene: TRBD2; clone size: medium-sized; J gene: TRBJ2-7; CDR3 protein: CASSHGTSGDEQYF; CDR3 DNA: TGTGCCAGCAGCCACGGGACTAGCGGGGACGAGCAGTACTTC
V gene: TRBV11-3; D gene: .; clone size: few; J gene: TRBJ2-2; CDR3 protein: CASSLVGGANTGELFF; CDR3 DNA: TGTGCCAGCAGCTTAGTCGGGGGAGCGAACACCGGGGAGCTGTTTTTT
V gene: TRBV29-1; D gene: .; clone size: .; J gene: TRBJ1-2; CDR3 protein: CSAYNLIRNDGYTF; CDR3 DNA: TGCAGCGCCTACAACCTCATCCGGAACGATGGCTACACCTTC
V gene: TRBV5-1; D gene: .; clone size: .; J gene: TRBJ1-2; CDR3 protein: CASSLEPPNYGYTF; CDR3 DNA: TGCGCCAGCAGCTTGGAACCGCCTAACTATGGCTACACCTTC
V gene: TRBV6-8; D gene: .; clone size: .; J gene: TRBJ1-2; CDR3 protein: CASTRLSGNYGYTF; CDR3 DNA: TGTGCCAGCACCCGGTTGTCTGGCAACTATGGCTACACCTTC
V gene: TRBV12-5; D gene: .; clone size: .; J gene: TRBJ2-2; CDR3 protein: CASALRGNTGELFF; CDR3 DNA: TGTGCTAGTGCCCTAAGGGGGAACACCGGGGAGCTGTTTTTT
V gene: TRBV9; D gene: .; clone size: .; J gene: TRBJ2-1; CDR3 protein: CASSVDPGQRNEQFF; CDR3 DNA: TGTGCCAGCAGCGTAGACCCGGGACAACGCAATGAGCAGTTCTTC
V gene: TRBV28; D gene: .; clone size: medium-sized; J gene: TRBJ2-3; CDR3 protein: CASSFSPAASTDTQYF; CDR3 DNA: TGTGCCAGCAGTTTCTCCCCAGCGGCATCCACAGATACGCAGTATTTT
V gene: TRBV19; D gene: .; clone size: .; J gene: TRBJ2-6; CDR3 protein: CASRAVGSGANVLTF; CDR3 DNA: TGTGCCAGTAGGGCGGTGGGATCTGGGGCCAACGTCCTGACTTTC
V gene: TRBV6-8; D gene: .; clone size: .; J gene: TRBJ2-7; CDR3 protein: CASSPQGLPYEQYF; CDR3 DNA: TGTGCCAGCAGCCCCCAAGGACTCCCCTACGAGCAGTACTTC
V gene: TRBV11-3; D gene: .; clone size: .; J gene: TRBJ2-1; CDR3 protein: CASSQDYGNYNEQFF; CDR3 DNA: TGTGCCAGCAGCCAGGACTATGGGAATTACAATGAGCAGTTCTTC
V gene: TRBV11-3; D gene: .; clone size: medium-sized; J gene: TRBJ2-1; CDR3 protein: CASSWDGSPYNEQFF; CDR3 DNA: TGTGCCAGCAGCTGGGACGGCTCTCCCTACAATGAGCAGTTCTTC
V gene: TRBV30; D gene: .; clone size: few; J gene: TRBJ2-2; CDR3 protein: CAWKLLNTGELFF; CDR3 DNA: TGTGCCTGGAAACTGCTGAACACCGGGGAGCTGTTTTTT
V gene: TRBV30; D gene: .; clone size: few; J gene: TRBJ1-3; CDR3 protein: CAWSVNSGNTIYF; CDR3 DNA: TGTGCCTGGTCCGTCAACTCTGGAAACACCATATATTTT
V gene: TRBV6-8; D gene: TRBD2; clone size: few; J gene: TRBJ2-2; CDR3 protein: CASSDGLAGGDTGELFF; CDR3 DNA: TGTGCCAGCAGTGACGGGCTAGCGGGAGGAGATACCGGGGAGCTGTTTTTT
V gene: TRBV5-1; D gene: TRBD2; clone size: .; J gene: TRBJ2-7; CDR3 protein: CASSLPSGNDEQYF; CDR3 DNA: TGCGCCAGCAGCTTACCTAGCGGGAACGACGAGCAGTACTTC
V gene: TRBV7-5; D gene: .; clone size: few; J gene: TRBJ2-5; CDR3 protein: CASSLGWSNQETQYF; CDR3 DNA: TGTGCCAGCAGCTTAGGGTGGTCCAACCAAGAGACCCAGTACTTC
V gene: TRBV4-1; D gene: .; clone size: .; J gene: TRBJ2-7; CDR3 protein: CASSQDVSETYEQYF; CDR3 DNA: TGCGCCAGCAGCCAAGACGTATCGGAAACCTACGAGCAGTACTTC
V gene: TRBV30; D gene: TRBD2; clone size: .; J gene: TRBJ2-7; CDR3 protein: CAWRLAASYEQYF; CDR3 DNA: TGTGCCTGGAGACTAGCGGCCTCCTACGAGCAGTACTTC
V gene: TRBV15; D gene: TRBD2; clone size: .; J gene: TRBJ2-5; CDR3 protein: CATSRLAGRETQYF; CDR3 DNA: TGTGCCACCAGCAGACTAGCGGGACGGGAGACCCAGTACTTC
V gene: TRBV29-1; D gene: .; clone size: .; J gene: TRBJ2-3; CDR3 protein: CSVEGTRSSTDTQYF; CDR3 DNA: TGCAGCGTTGAGGGGACAAGGTCTAGCACAGATACGCAGTATTTT
V gene: TRBV18; D gene: .; clone size: .; J gene: TRBJ2-5; CDR3 protein: CASSPTAVGTQYF; CDR3 DNA: TGTGCCAGCTCACCAACCGCGGTGGGGACCCAGTACTTC
V gene: TRBV11-3; D gene: TRBD1; clone size: few; J gene: TRBJ1-1; CDR3 protein: CASSPRQGRHTEAFF; CDR3 DNA: TGTGCCAGCAGCCCACGACAGGGGCGGCACACTGAAGCTTTCTTT